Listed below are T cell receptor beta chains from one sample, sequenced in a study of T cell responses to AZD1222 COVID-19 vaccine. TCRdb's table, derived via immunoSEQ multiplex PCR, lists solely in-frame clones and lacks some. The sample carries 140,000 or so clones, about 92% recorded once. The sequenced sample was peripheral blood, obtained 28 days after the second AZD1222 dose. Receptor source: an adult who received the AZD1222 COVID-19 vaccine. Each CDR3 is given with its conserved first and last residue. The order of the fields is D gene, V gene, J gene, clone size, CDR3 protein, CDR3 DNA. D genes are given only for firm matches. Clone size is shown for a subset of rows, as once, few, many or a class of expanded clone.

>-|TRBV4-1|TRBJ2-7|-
CASSQGPAVGRSGYEQYF
TGCGCCAGCAGCCAAGGCCCGGCGGTCGGTAGGTCGGGTTACGAGCAGTACTTC
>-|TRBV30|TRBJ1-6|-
CAWSAGGEPYNSPLHF
TGTGCCTGGAGTGCGGGCGGGGAGCCCTATAATTCACCCCTCCACTTT
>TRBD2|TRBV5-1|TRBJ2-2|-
CASSLAGLAGGNTGELFF
TGCGCCAGCAGCTTGGCCGGGTTAGCGGGAGGGAACACCGGGGAGCTGTTTTTT
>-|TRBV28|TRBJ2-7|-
CASSLSHAYEQYF
TGTGCCAGCAGTTTATCCCATGCCTACGAGCAGTACTTC
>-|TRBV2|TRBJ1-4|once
CASSERRATNEKLFF
TGTGCCAGCAGTGAACGCAGGGCAACTAATGAAAAACTGTTTTTT
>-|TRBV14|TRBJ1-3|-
CASSPRVSSGNTIYF
TGTGCCAGCAGCCCTAGGGTCAGCTCTGGAAACACCATATATTTT
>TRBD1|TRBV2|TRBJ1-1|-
CASSTSGGVNTEAFF
TGTGCCAGCAGTACCTCAGGGGGCGTGAACACTGAAGCTTTCTTT
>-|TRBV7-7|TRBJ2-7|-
CASSSAPSYEQYF
TGTGCTAGCAGCTCCGCCCCCTCCTACGAGCAGTACTTC
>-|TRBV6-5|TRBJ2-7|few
CASSYRDGSYEQYF
TGTGCCAGCAGTTATAGGGACGGCTCCTACGAGCAGTACTTC
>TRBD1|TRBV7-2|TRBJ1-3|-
CASSLVVGAGGGNTIYF
TGTGCCAGCAGCTTAGTCGTTGGGGCAGGGGGTGGAAACACCATATATTTT
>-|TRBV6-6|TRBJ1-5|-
CASSYQSRAAAQPQHF
TGTGCCAGCAGTTACCAGAGTAGGGCAGCAGCTCAGCCCCAGCATTTT
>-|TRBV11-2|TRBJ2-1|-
CASSPLIRDPLFEYEQFF
TGTGCCAGCAGCCCCCTAATCCGGGACCCCCTGTTTGAATATGAGCAGTTCTTC
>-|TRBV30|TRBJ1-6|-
CAWSFDRPSYNSPLHF
TGTGCCTGGAGTTTCGACAGGCCCTCCTATAATTCACCCCTCCACTTT